The T cell receptor beta chain described here comes from a study of blood T cell repertoires in COVID-19. Germline CDR1 is SGHTA and CDR2 is FQGNSA. This CDR3 comprises 15 residues. Trimming removed 5 bases at V and 3 bases at J, with 17 bases between. TCRdb keeps only in-frame clones here, not all; method: immunoSEQ multiplex PCR. The sample holds about 440,000 clones; 90% are singletons and the top ten take around 0.6%. The receptor's source is a man between 18 and 35 years old who had recovered from COVID-19. V usage is TRBV7-2 and J usage is TRBJ2-7; tentatively, D is TRBD2 (6 bases). The sample consisted of PBMCs or T cells enriched from blood (not recorded which). The CDR3, as DNA: TGTGCCAGCAGCACCCGGTTCGGGGGAAACTACGAGCAGTACTTC. Protein: CASSTRFGGNYEQYF.